One sample yielded the 29 T cell receptor beta chains listed below, sequenced in a study of regulatory T cells in long-lasting Graves disease. TCR beta libraries were built with iRepertoire HTBI primers and Arm-PCR of CDR3 regions. TCRdb reprocessed the multiplex PCR reads via MiXCR and lists one record per CDR3 protein. The sample shows about 470,000 distinct CDR3 sequences, about 15% of them seen only once. The time point denotes: newly diagnosed GD, antithyroid drugs for less than 3 months. PBMC RNA was the source of the TCR library. These same records also appear under a second study, on T cells in Graves' hyperthyroidism and ophthalmopathy.

The specimen comprised peripheral blood mononuclear cells (PBMCs), sampled at new diagnosis, from a patient treated with antithyroid drugs. These receptors all stem from a woman aged 25 to 39 with Graves disease.

This clonotype came up many times. The chain has TRBV7-6 and TRBJ2-1; D remains ambiguous. The CDR3 runs 15 residues. Per the germline V gene, CDR1 is SGHVS and CDR2 is FNYEAQ. Trimming stripped 5 bases from V and 0 bases from J, with 11 bases between. The CDR3 coding sequence is TGTGCCAGCAGCCCCAGCTCATCCTCCTACAATGAGCAGTTCTTC. It yields the protein CASSPSSSSYNEQFF.

This clonotype was recorded at least ten times. This chain uses TRBV30 with TRBJ2-2; D might be TRBD2 (6 bases). Germline-derived CDR1 and CDR2 are GTSNPN and SVGIG (reference sequence). CDR3 length: 16 residues. The V end was cut by 2 bases, the J end by 4 bases, with 17 bases between. CDR3 residues: CAWSPLGAAGTGELFF. In DNA, the CDR3 is TGTGCCTGGAGTCCGCTCGGGGCAGCGGGCACCGGGGAGCTGTTTTTT. Using reference TRBV30 and TRBJ2-2 for the parts outside the CDR3, the full variable domain is SQTIHQWPATLVQPVGSPLSLECTVEGTSNPNLYWYRQAAGRGLQLLFYSVGIGQISSEVPQNLSASRPQDRQFILSSKKLLLSDSGFYLCAWSPLGAAGTGELFFGEGSRLTVL.

This clonotype has more than one count but fewer than ten. The chain has TRBV14 and TRBJ1-5; D remains unclear. Trimming shortened V by 1 base and J by 0 bases, and 13 bases separated the two germline ends. Germline V gives CDR1 SGHDN, CDR2 FVKESK. This CDR3 has 17 residues. The CDR3 sequence: CASSQGPRSFSNQPQHF. CDR3 DNA: TGTGCCAGCAGCCAAGGGCCCCGGTCGTTTAGCAATCAGCCCCAGCATTTT.

In its sample, this clonotype was seen a few times. The rearrangement uses TRBV5-6 and TRBJ2-2; D not certain. This CDR3 is 15 amino acids long. The germline V and J ends were trimmed by 1 base and 7 bases, with 14 bases remaining between them. Germline CDR1 SGHDT, CDR2 YYEEEE. CDR3 DNA: TGTGCCAGCAGCTTGCCGAGACAAGCTGGCGGGGAGCTGTTTTTT. The encoded protein is CASSLPRQAGGELFF.

Turning to this clonotype: Just one base apart from a much larger clone, this may be a read error. The J gene is TRBJ1-1, the V gene TRBV5-8, with no clear D. Germline loops: CDR1 SGHTS, CDR2 YDEGEE. This CDR3 contains 13 residues. The CDR3 is CAGSVPAGTEAFF. The CDR3 nucleotides are TGTGCCGGCAGCGTCCCAGCGGGCACTGAAGCTTTCTTT.

This clonotype occurred a few times. The J gene is TRBJ1-5, the V gene TRBV5-8; 7 bases align to TRBD1. J gave up 8 bases and V 2 bases, and 7 bases lay outside the gene matches. This CDR3 is built from 14 residues. Per germline, CDR1 SGHTS and CDR2 YDEGEE. CDR3: CASSFQGGEEPQHF. In DNA form, the CDR3 reads TGTGCCAGCAGCTTCCAGGGGGGAGAAGAGCCCCAGCATTTT.

At least ten counts were recorded for this clonotype. This chain's CDR3 is CSARDGLAGETQYF. The CDR3 nucleotides are TGCAGTGCTAGAGACGGACTAGCGGGAGAGACCCAGTACTTC. This rearrangement joins TRBV20-1 to TRBJ2-5; the match to TRBD2 covers 11 bases. The trim removed 0 bases at V and 4 bases at J, leaving 1 base unmatched. This CDR3 is built from 14 residues. Germline V gives CDR1 DFQATT, CDR2 SNEGSKA (reference sequence).

The chain couples TRBV29-1 to TRBJ2-3; no reliable D call. V lost 3 bases to trimming and J lost 0 bases, with 1 base between them. The CDR3 totals 11 residues. Germline V lookup: CDR1 SQVTM, CDR2 ANQGSEA. CDR3 coding DNA: TGCAGCGTTGAGAGCACAGATACGCAGTATTTT. This sequence encodes CSVESTDTQYF.

In regard to this clonotype: A much larger clone differs from this one at a single base, so this may be a read error. The DNA of the CDR3 is TGTGCCAGCAGCTTAGAGGGACTAGTCAATCCCCACGAGCAGTTCTTC. Translated: CASSLEGLVNPHEQFF. The rearrangement joins TRBV13 to TRBJ2-1, with 8 bases identical to TRBD2. Per the germline V gene, CDR1 is PRHDT and CDR2 is FYEKMQ (reference sequence). The CDR3 has 16 amino acids. With V trimmed by 1 base and J by 10 bases, 12 bases remained unmatched.

Worth noting for this clonotype: A much bigger clone sits one base away, suggesting this may be a read error. This sequence joins TRBV3-1 and TRBJ1-1, with D unresolved. Germline CDR1 is LGHDT and CDR2 is YNNKEL (reference sequence). The CDR3 runs to 19 residues. The V and J ends lost 3 bases and 1 base respectively, with 24 bases between them. In DNA, the CDR3 is TGTGCCAGCAGCCACTCCCTACCCCTACGTTGGACGTCGAACACTGAAGCTTTCTTT. Translation: CASSHSLPLRWTSNTEAFF.

This clonotype was seen ten or more times. The chain couples TRBV30 to TRBJ2-3, with D possibly being TRBD1 (7 bases). The CDR3 is made up of 16 amino acids. The V gene lost 2 bases and the J gene lost 3 bases, with 18 bases spanning the gap. The germline V gene has CDR1 GTSNPN and CDR2 SVGIG (reference sequence). CDR3 coding DNA: TGTGCCTGGAGTACCCGTCAGACAGGGAGGACAGATACGCAGTATTTT. Residues: CAWSTRQTGRTDTQYF.

On this clonotype: A single base separates this from a much larger clone, so it may be a read error. The rearrangement uses TRBV15 and TRBJ1-6; D gene uncertain. Germline values: CDR1 LNHNV, CDR2 YYDKDF (reference sequence). The CDR3 runs to 13 residues. The CDR3 nucleotides read TGTGCCACCAGCGAGTCTCCCGATTCACTCCTCCACTTT. Residues: CATSESPDSLLHF. The full variable domain, completed using reference TRBV15 and TRBJ1-6, is DAMVIQNPRYQVTQFGKPVTLSCSQTLNHNVMYWYQQKSSQAPKLLFHYYDKDFNNEADTPDNFQSRRPNTSFCFLDIRSPGLGDTAMYLCATSESPDSLLHFGNGTRLTVT.

This clonotype was counted ten times or more. In DNA, the CDR3 is TGTGCCAGCAGTTACTCCCCCCCTACCGGGAGGGCCGGTGAGCAGTTCTTC. This gives the protein CASSYSPPTGRAGEQFF. This chain connects TRBV6-9 to TRBJ2-1; TRBD2 aligns across 8 bases. The germline V gene encodes CDR1 MNHGY and CDR2 SVAAGI. The CDR3 has 17 residues. Trimming removed 3 bases from V and 9 bases from J; junction bases left unmatched: 16.

In this sample, this clonotype turned up many times. This chain links TRBV20-1 with TRBJ1-1, with 12 nucleotides matching TRBD1. The V gene end was trimmed by 3 bases and the J gene end by 4 bases; junction bases not matched to a gene: 6. The germline gives CDR1 DFQATT, CDR2 SNEGSKA (reference sequence). The CDR3 has 15 residues. This CDR3 reads CSASGTGGMGTEAFF. The CDR3 DNA sequence: TGCAGTGCTAGCGGGACAGGGGGCATGGGCACTGAAGCTTTCTTT.

This clonotype was detected many times. The CDR3 DNA sequence: TGTGCCAGCAGCTTAAGTCACGGGGAGCTGTTTTTT. Its protein is CASSLSHGELFF. V gene TRBV7-3 combines with J gene TRBJ2-2; D is ambiguous. Germline V gene data show CDR1 as SGHTA and CDR2 as FQGTGA. With 1 base removed from V and 7 bases from J, the gap between germline ends came to 4 bases. This CDR3 contains 12 residues. Complete variable domain (other parts from reference TRBV7-3 and TRBJ2-2): GAGVSQTPSNKVTEKGKYVELRCDPISGHTALYWYRQSLGQGPEFLIYFQGTGAADDSGLPNDRFFAVRPEGSVSTLKIQRTERGDSAVYLCASSLSHGELFFGEGSRLTVL.

This clonotype came up many times. This chain joins TRBV28 and TRBJ2-2; unclear D gene. This CDR3 has 13 amino acids. CDR1 and CDR2 (germline): MDHEN, SYDVKM. Trimming shortened V by 6 bases and J by 2 bases, and 7 bases separated the two germline ends. CDR3 coding DNA: TGTGCCAGCAGCCGGAGAAACACCGGGGAGCTGTTTTTT. Translated: CASSRRNTGELFF. The full variable domain, its missing parts supplied by reference TRBV28 and TRBJ2-2, is DVKVTQSSRYLVKRTGEKVFLECVQDMDHENMFWYRQDPGLGLRLIYFSYDVKMKEKGDIPEGYSVSREKKERFSLILESASTNQTSMYLCASSRRNTGELFFGEGSRLTVL.

The chain recombines TRBV7-3 with TRBJ1-1; 9 bases are shared with TRBD1. CDR1 SGHTA and CDR2 FQGTGA come from the germline V gene. CDR3 length equals 17 residues. The V and J ends lost 5 bases and 0 bases, in that order; junction bases with no gene match: 10. CDR3 sequence (DNA): TGTGCCAGCAGCCACTCCGGGACAGGGATTCTGAACACTGAAGCTTTCTTT. Translated, it gives CASSHSGTGILNTEAFF.

The table lists this clonotype with a few counts. The V call is TRBV7-3, the J call TRBJ2-3, with 11 positions matching TRBD2. V lost 1 base to trimming and J lost 2 bases; unmatched junction nucleotides: 8. Germline values: CDR1 SGHTA, CDR2 FQGTGA. This CDR3 is 18 amino acids long. In DNA form, the CDR3 reads TGTGCCAGCAGCTTAAGTTTAGGACTAGCGGGCCCCACAGATACGCAGTATTTT. Its translation is CASSLSLGLAGPTDTQYF.

Here the CDR3 reads CATSRSGGLNYYNEQFF. As DNA, the CDR3 is TGTGCCACCAGCAGAAGCGGCGGGCTAAACTACTACAATGAGCAGTTCTTC. The chain employs TRBV15 and TRBJ2-1; D may be TRBD2 (5 bases). The CDR3 has 17 amino acids. V was clipped by 2 bases and J by 3 bases, with 17 bases between them. CDR1 is LNHNV, CDR2 YYDKDF, per germline (reference sequence).

This chain connects TRBV7-9 to TRBJ2-1; 8 nucleotides match TRBD2. Germline-derived CDR1 and CDR2 are SEHNR and FQNEAQ (reference sequence). V lost 4 bases to trimming and J lost 5 bases; unmatched junction nucleotides: 10. The CDR3 has 16 amino acids. CDR3 sequence reads: CASSSPGLAGNNEQFF. Written as DNA, the CDR3 is TGTGCCAGCAGCTCCCCCGGGCTAGCGGGCAACAATGAGCAGTTCTTC. Supplemented by reference TRBV7-9 and TRBJ2-1, the full variable domain reads DTGVSQNPRHKITKRGQNVTFRCDPISEHNRLYWYRQTLGQGPEFLTYFQNEAQLEKSRLLSDRFSAERPKGSFSTLEIQRTEQGDSAMYLCASSSPGLAGNNEQFFGPGTRLTVL.

This clonotype appeared many times. This chain joins TRBV6-5 and TRBJ2-1; no definite D call. The CDR3 is 13 residues long. Between the trimmed V and J ends, which lost 2 bases and 8 bases, there was a span of 10 bases. The germline gives CDR1 MNHEY, CDR2 SVGAGI. CDR3 protein: CASSYQFRDEQFF. The CDR3, as DNA: TGTGCCAGCAGTTACCAGTTCAGAGATGAGCAGTTCTTC.

V usage is TRBV7-9 and J usage is TRBJ2-7; D uncertain. The V and J ends lost 3 bases and 4 bases respectively, with 13 bases between them. The CDR3 is 14 residues long. Germline values: CDR1 SEHNR, CDR2 FQNEAQ (reference sequence). CDR3: CASSFVTASYEQYF. In nucleotides, the CDR3 is TGTGCCAGCAGCTTCGTGACTGCGTCTTACGAGCAGTACTTC.

This clonotype was recorded many times. This rearrangement joins TRBV20-1 to TRBJ2-3, with a weak D call TRBD1 (6 bases). Trimming cost V 4 bases and J 6 bases, with 14 bases left between them. Germline V gene lookup returns CDR1 DFQATT and CDR2 SNEGSKA (reference sequence). The CDR3 covers 13 residues. The CDR3 sequence: CSATAGEMDTQYF. DNA for the CDR3: TGCAGTGCTACGGCAGGGGAGATGGATACGCAGTATTTT.

In its sample, this clonotype was seen many times. The rearrangement uses TRBV12-3 or TRBV12-4 and TRBJ2-1; D tentatively reads TRBD1 or TRBD2 (5 bases each). This CDR3 spans 17 amino acids. Trimming pared 3 bases from V and 5 bases from J, leaving 20 bases between. The CDR3 spells CASSLGAGTAKHNEQFF. In DNA form, the CDR3 reads TGTGCCAGCAGTTTGGGAGCCGGGACCGCGAAGCACAATGAGCAGTTCTTC.

There are many counts of this clonotype. The V call is TRBV4-2, the J call TRBJ2-5; maybe TRBD2 (6 bases). CDR1 and CDR2 (germline): LGHNA, YNFKEQ. This CDR3 is built from 16 residues. V was clipped by 1 base and J by 2 bases, with 14 bases between them. CDR3 DNA sequence: TGTGCCAGCAGCCAAGGGGAGGCGGGTCGACAAGAGACCCAGTACTTC. The encoded protein is CASSQGEAGRQETQYF.

At least ten counts were recorded for this clonotype. The chain couples TRBV24-1 to TRBJ2-1; D call uncertain. V lost 9 bases, J lost 4 bases, and 21 bases lay in between. Germline CDR1 KGHDR, CDR2 SFDVKD. The CDR3 is 16 amino acids. In DNA, the CDR3 is TGTGCCACCGCCTCCTTCTCGGAGACGAAATACAATGAGCAGTTCTTC. It specifies CATASFSETKYNEQFF.

The rearrangement uses TRBV7-9 and TRBJ1-2; no reliable D call. This CDR3 spans 16 amino acids. Germline values: CDR1 SEHNR, CDR2 FQNEAQ (reference sequence). Trimming pared 1 base from V and 0 bases from J, leaving 12 bases between. The CDR3 DNA sequence: TGTGCCAGCAGCTTAGTATCCAGCAAAGCTAACTATGGCTACACCTTC. Translated, it gives CASSLVSSKANYGYTF.

There are many counts of this clonotype. This chain joins TRBV12-3 or TRBV12-4 and TRBJ2-1; the D is unclear. Between the trimmed V and J ends, which lost 3 bases and 6 bases, there was a span of 6 bases. This CDR3 comprises 12 residues. This CDR3 reads CASSLSFNEQFF. CDR3 bases: TGTGCCAGCAGTTTGTCTTTCAATGAGCAGTTCTTC.

This clonotype occurred once. This could be a read error, since a much larger clone is one nucleotide away. V gene TRBV6-2 or TRBV6-3 combines with J gene TRBJ2-7; no firm D call. Germline values: CDR1 MNHEY, CDR2 SVGEGT. This CDR3 contains 15 residues. V lost 5 bases, J lost 3 bases, and 17 bases lay in between. The CDR3 DNA is TGTGCCAGCAGTGGAACTGGCGAAAGTTACTACGAGCAGTACTTC. Amino acids: CASSGTGESYYEQYF.